This TCR beta chain was identified in a study of vaccination effects on CD4 cells after COVID-19. Germline assignment: CDR1 SNHLY and CDR2 FYNNEI. The CDR3 spans 15 residues. Deletions cut 6 bases from V and 4 bases from J, with 15 bases between. Expansion with viral peptide pools was applied to antigen-specific CD4+ T cells by the ViraFEST assay prior to sequencing. Subsequent to a culture period of nine to ten days, CD4+ T cells were isolated. All study participants received two doses of BNT162b2 or mRNA-1273 vaccine. Nucleocapsid antibody tests were negative, and the vaccine recipients had no prior SARS-CoV-2 infection. Cultures got half-medium changes with IL-2 on days 3 and 7. This clone has just a few counts. The antigen is unknown. Study observations and caveats: Convalescent patients were few in the study, and early post-infection timepoints were absent. Marked clonal contraction was seen in infection- and vaccine-induced clones late after vaccination.

The protocol was immunoSEQ multiplex PCR, while the TCRdb copy is restricted to in-frame clones and leaves out a portion. The table includes some 61,000 clones, under 85% detected once. The chain has TRBV2 and TRBJ2-2; maybe TRBD2 (6 bases). The sequencing here drew on CD4+ T cells from PBMCs cultured with HCoV-OC43 spike peptides, taken after COVID-19 vaccination. Subset denoted: HCoV-OC43 spike overlapping peptide pool stimulation. This receptor was obtained from a human donor who received a COVID-19 vaccine. The CDR3 DNA reads as TGTGCCAGCAGGACGGAAATGGGGGGCACCGGGGAGCTGTTTTTT. Protein: CASRTEMGGTGELFF.